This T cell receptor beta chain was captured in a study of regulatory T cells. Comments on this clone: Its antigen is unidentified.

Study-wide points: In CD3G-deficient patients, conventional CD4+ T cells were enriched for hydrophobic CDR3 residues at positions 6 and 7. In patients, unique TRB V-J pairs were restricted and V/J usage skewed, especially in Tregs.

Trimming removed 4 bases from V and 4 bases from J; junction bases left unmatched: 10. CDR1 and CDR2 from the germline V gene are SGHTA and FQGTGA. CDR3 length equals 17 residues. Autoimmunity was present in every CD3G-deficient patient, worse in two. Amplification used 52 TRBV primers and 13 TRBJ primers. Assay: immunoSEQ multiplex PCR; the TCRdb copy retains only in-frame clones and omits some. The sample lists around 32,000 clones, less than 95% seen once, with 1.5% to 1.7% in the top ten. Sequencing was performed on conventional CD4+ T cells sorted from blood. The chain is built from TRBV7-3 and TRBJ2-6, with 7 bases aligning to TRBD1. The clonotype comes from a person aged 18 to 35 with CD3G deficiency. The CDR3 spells CASSYDRARRGANVLTF. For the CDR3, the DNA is TGTGCCAGCAGCTACGACAGGGCCCGGCGGGGGGCCAACGTCCTGACTTTC. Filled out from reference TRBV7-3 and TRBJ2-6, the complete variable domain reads GAGVSQTPSNKVTEKGKYVELRCDPISGHTALYWYRQSLGQGPEFLIYFQGTGAADDSGLPNDRFFAVRPEGSVSTLKIQRTERGDSAVYLCASSYDRARRGANVLTFGAGSRLTVL.